The 14 T cell receptor beta chains below come from one sample, sequenced in a study of response to subunit inactivated influenza vaccine. TCRdb recomputed calls from the RT-PCR reads with MiXCR, one row per CDR3 protein. The sample holds 500,000 to 700,000 distinct CDR3 sequences, under 30% seen once. The sample was also reused in another study, on T cells expressing NK-cell markers. That report notes: Production of TCR beta cDNA relied on 5'RACE template switching with UMIs.

Material: CD4+ T cells sorted from PBMCs, obtained roughly 12 days after vaccination. These receptors were taken from a man between 45 and 60 years old who received an inactivated influenza vaccine.

This clonotype has only one observation. The V gene is TRBV5-4, the J gene TRBJ2-2; D might be TRBD1 or TRBD2, each matching 6 bases. The CDR3 runs 15 residues. Germline CDR1 reads SGHNT; CDR2 reads YYREEE (reference sequence). The V end lost 4 bases, the J end lost 3 bases, and 13 bases lay between the germline ends. The CDR3 coding sequence is TGTGCCAGCAGCATCCCGAGGGGGGACACCGGGGAGCTGTTTTTT. It specifies CASSIPRGDTGELFF. Variable domain in full (rest from reference TRBV5-4 and TRBJ2-2): ETGVTQSPTHLIKTRGQQVTLRCSSQSGHNTVSWYQQALGQGPQFIFQYYREEENGRGNFPPRFSGLQFPNYSSELNVNALELDDSALYLCASSIPRGDTGELFFGEGSRLTVL.

This clonotype has a count of ten or more. The V and J genes are TRBV7-2 and TRBJ1-6; TRBD1 aligns across 11 bases. Germline V gene sequence: CDR1 SGHTA, CDR2 FQGNSA. The CDR3 is made up of 16 amino acids. Trimming removed 1 base from V and 9 bases from J; junction bases left unmatched: 5. CDR3 amino acids: CASSLGGTGGSSPLHF. CDR3 nucleotide sequence: TGTGCCAGCAGCTTAGGTGGGACAGGGGGTAGTTCACCCCTCCACTTT.

This clonotype showed up just a few times. This rearrangement joins TRBV6-5 to TRBJ1-6; no clear D. This CDR3 is 14 amino acids long. V was pared by 4 bases and J by 7 bases, with 11 bases between. Germline CDR1 MNHEY, CDR2 SVGAGI. Written as DNA, the CDR3 is TGTGCCAGCAGTTCCCTCGGGGAGAATTCACCCCTCCACTTT. As protein: CASSSLGENSPLHF.

The genes are TRBV5-1 and TRBJ2-2, with a tentative D call TRBD1 (5 bases). Between the trimmed V and J ends, which lost 4 bases and 0 bases, there was a span of 13 bases. Germline V lookup: CDR1 SGHRS, CDR2 YFSETQ. This CDR3 is 16 amino acids long. The CDR3 reads CASSPGPRTNTGELFF. The CDR3 nucleotides read TGCGCCAGCAGCCCAGGGCCCAGAACGAACACCGGGGAGCTGTTTTTT.

The chain combines TRBV5-1 with TRBJ2-5; tentatively, D is TRBD1 (5 bases). Trimming took 0 bases from V and 4 from J, leaving 13 bases between them. The CDR3 contains 15 residues. Germline CDR1 reads SGHRS; CDR2 reads YFSETQ. The CDR3 DNA follows: TGCGCCAGCAGCTTGGGGCCTCCCCAGGGAGAGACCCAGTACTTC. Translated: CASSLGPPQGETQYF.

The V and J genes are TRBV6-1 and TRBJ2-1, with TRBD2 as a possible D gene (6 bases). Trimming shortened V by 5 bases and J by 8 bases, and 19 bases separated the two germline ends. The CDR3 sequence is 15 residues long. The germline gives CDR1 MNHNS, CDR2 SASEGT. For the CDR3, the DNA is TGTGCCAGCAGTCTAGGTGGAGGGCCCTCCGATGAGCAGTTCTTC. This codes for CASSLGGGPSDEQFF.

J is TRBJ1-3 and V is TRBV29-1; tentatively, D is TRBD1 (5 bases). This CDR3 has 14 amino acids. Per germline, CDR1 SQVTM and CDR2 ANQGSEA. CDR3 loop: CTSGRRRSGNTIYF. In nucleotides, the CDR3 is TGCACCTCGGGGCGTCGCCGCTCTGGAAACACCATATATTTT.

The chain employs TRBV27 and TRBJ2-7; D is possibly TRBD1 (6 bases). This CDR3 has 16 residues. The germline gives CDR1 MNHEY, CDR2 SMNVEV (reference sequence). With 6 bases removed from V and 3 bases from J, the gap between germline ends came to 21 bases. CDR3 amino acids: CASRFRASVGGYEQYF. The CDR3 nucleotides read TGTGCCAGCAGGTTCCGGGCGAGCGTAGGGGGCTACGAGCAGTACTTC.

This clonotype was seen more than once but under ten times. The chain has TRBV10-3 and TRBJ1-5; weak D call: TRBD1 (6 bases). CDR1 and CDR2 (germline): ENHRY, SYGVKD. V was pared by 0 bases and J by 4 bases, with 13 bases between. The CDR3 extends over 16 amino acids. CDR3 protein: CAISESGGFGNQPQHF. Here the CDR3 DNA reads TGTGCCATCAGTGAGTCAGGGGGGTTTGGGAATCAGCCCCAGCATTTT.

DNA for the CDR3: TGCGCCAGCAGCCAAGATTATCGGGTAATGCAACAGTTCTTC. Translated, it gives CASSQDYRVMQQFF. This chain links TRBV4-3 with TRBJ2-1, with unresolved D. V dropped 0 bases and J dropped 13 bases, with 16 bases sitting between them. Germline CDR1 reads LGHNA; CDR2 reads YSLEER. The CDR3 is made up of 14 amino acids.

The rearrangement uses TRBV23-1 and TRBJ2-3, with D perhaps being TRBD1 or TRBD2 (6 bases each). TRBV23-1 is an ORF; its function is uncertain. V was trimmed by 9 bases and J by 6 bases, leaving 22 bases between them. There are 15 residues in the CDR3. The CDR3 sequence: CASTVGGFRWDTQYF. The CDR3 coding sequence is TGCGCCAGTACCGTCGGGGGCTTCCGTTGGGATACGCAGTATTTT.

Note on this clonotype: An end of the junction does not agree with germline; a read error may underlie this. The chain links TRBV6-2 or TRBV6-3 to TRBJ2-7; D gene unclear. Germline V lookup: CDR1 MNHEY, CDR2 SVGEGT. The CDR3 extends over 15 amino acids. The chain's CDR3 is CASSPPGYRTYQQYF. The CDR3 DNA reads as TGTGCCAGCAGTCCTCCCGGGTACCGAACCTACCAGCAGTACTTC.

This chain links TRBV25-1 with TRBJ1-4; D uncertain. V gave up 5 bases and J gave up 2 bases, with 9 bases separating them. Germline lookup yields CDR1 MGHDK and CDR2 SYGVNS. CDR3 length: 14 residues. CDR3 DNA: TGTGCCAGCAGTCCACAGCTTACTAATGAAAAACTGTTTTTT. Its protein is CASSPQLTNEKLFF.

V gene TRBV6-1 combines with J gene TRBJ2-6; weak D call: TRBD2 (6 bases). CDR1 is MNHNS, CDR2 SASEGT, per germline. The germline V and J ends were trimmed by 7 bases and 5 bases, with 15 bases remaining between them. The CDR3 loop spans 15 amino acids. CDR3 protein: CASTQVGGRANVLTF. In DNA form, the CDR3 reads TGTGCCAGCACCCAGGTCGGGGGTAGGGCCAACGTCCTGACTTTC.